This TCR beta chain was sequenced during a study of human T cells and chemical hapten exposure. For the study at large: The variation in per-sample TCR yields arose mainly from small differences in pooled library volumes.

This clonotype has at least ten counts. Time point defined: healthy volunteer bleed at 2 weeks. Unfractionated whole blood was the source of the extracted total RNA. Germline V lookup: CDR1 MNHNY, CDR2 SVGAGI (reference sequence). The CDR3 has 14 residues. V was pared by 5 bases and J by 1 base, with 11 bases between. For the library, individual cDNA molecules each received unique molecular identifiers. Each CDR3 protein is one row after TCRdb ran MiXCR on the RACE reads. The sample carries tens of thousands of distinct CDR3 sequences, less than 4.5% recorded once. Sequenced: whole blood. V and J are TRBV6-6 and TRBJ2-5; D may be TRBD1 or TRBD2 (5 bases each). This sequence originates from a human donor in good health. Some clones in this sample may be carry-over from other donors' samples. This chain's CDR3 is CASSPRDAQETQYF. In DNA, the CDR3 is TGTGCCAGCAGTCCCCGGGACGCCCAAGAGACCCAGTACTTC.